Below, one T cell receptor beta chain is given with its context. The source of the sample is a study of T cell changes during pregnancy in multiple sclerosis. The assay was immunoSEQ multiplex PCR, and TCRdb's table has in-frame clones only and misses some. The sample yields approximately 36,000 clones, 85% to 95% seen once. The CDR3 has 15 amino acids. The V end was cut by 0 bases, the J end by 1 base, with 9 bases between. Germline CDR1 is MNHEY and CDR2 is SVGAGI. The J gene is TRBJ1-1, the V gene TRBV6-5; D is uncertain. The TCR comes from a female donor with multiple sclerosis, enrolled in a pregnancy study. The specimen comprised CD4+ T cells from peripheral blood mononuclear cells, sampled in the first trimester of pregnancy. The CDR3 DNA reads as TGTGCCAGCAGTTACTCCGGTCAGCGGAACACTGAAGCTTTCTTT. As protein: CASSYSGQRNTEAFF.